This TCR beta chain was retrieved from a study of blood T cell repertoires in COVID-19. The method was immunoSEQ multiplex PCR; TCRdb's version includes in-frame clones alone and lacks a portion of them. The table includes 160,000 or so clones, roughly 93% detected once. The sequence was collected from a woman aged 55-69 years with COVID-19, enrolled during active disease. Sequenced input: peripheral blood.

CDR3 DNA: TGTGCCAGCAGCTTTGTATCAGGGCAACATCAGCCCCAGCATTTT. Translating gives CASSFVSGQHQPQHF. This rearrangement joins TRBV7-2 to TRBJ1-5, with D possibly being TRBD1 (5 bases). CDR1 SGHTA and CDR2 FQGNSA come from the germline V gene. This CDR3 has 15 amino acids. V lost 3 bases to trimming and J lost 5 bases, with 14 bases between them.